These 20 T cell receptor beta chains were all obtained from the same sample, sequenced in a study of T-cell memory formation after mild COVID-19. TCRdb independently ran MiXCR on the 5' RACE reads; one entry per CDR3 protein. The repertoire holds 110,000 or so distinct CDR3 sequences, with about a fifth as singletons. Sequencing was performed on PBMCs or a T cell subset sorted from them (not recorded which). The receptors come from a man aged 18 to 35 who had mild COVID-19 (a few samples of this study predate the infection). Cell type and time point are not known.

This clonotype was detected once. The rearrangement uses TRBV9 and TRBJ2-2; D might be TRBD1 (6 bases). This CDR3 is 16 amino acids long. The germline V gene encodes CDR1 SGDLS and CDR2 YYNGEE. Trimming pared 3 bases from V and 9 bases from J, leaving 21 bases between. The CDR3 protein is CASSGLRGRDIRELFF. CDR3 nucleotide sequence: TGTGCCAGCAGCGGCCTCCGCGGCAGGGACATCCGGGAGCTGTTTTTT. Complete variable domain (other parts from reference TRBV9 and TRBJ2-2): DSGVTQTPKHLITATGQRVTLRCSPRSGDLSVYWYQQSLDQGLQFLIQYYNGEERAKGNILERFSAQQFPDLHSELNLSSLELGDSALYFCASSGLRGRDIRELFFGEGSRLTVL.

A few counts support this clonotype. V is TRBV4-1 and J is TRBJ1-1, with D possibly matching TRBD1 (5 bases). The CDR3 totals 16 residues. Germline V CDR1 and CDR2: MGHRA, YSYEKL. The V end lost 5 bases, the J end lost 5 bases, and 21 bases lay between the germline ends. The DNA of the CDR3 is TGCGCCAGCAGCTGGGTGGGTACAGGTACAGATACTGAAGCTTTCTTT. It encodes CASSWVGTGTDTEAFF.

This chain joins TRBV6-6 and TRBJ2-3; no firm D call. Germline loops: CDR1 MNHNY, CDR2 SVGAGI (reference sequence). CDR3 length: 11 amino acids. The V gene lost 5 bases and the J gene lost 6 bases, with 6 bases spanning the gap. The CDR3 loop reads CASSPSDTQYF. The CDR3 nucleotides read TGTGCCAGCAGTCCCTCTGATACGCAGTATTTT.

The genes are TRBV13 and TRBJ1-1; D is undetermined. The CDR3 is 14 residues long. Germline CDR1 and CDR2: PRHDT and FYEKMQ (reference sequence). The V and J ends lost 5 bases and 0 bases respectively, with 10 bases between them. The CDR3 here is CASSTPGMNTEAFF. Here the CDR3 DNA reads TGTGCCAGCAGCACCCCGGGCATGAACACTGAAGCTTTCTTT.

This clonotype showed up just a few times. The chain uses TRBV25-1 and TRBJ1-2, with D possibly matching TRBD1 (5 bases). Per germline, CDR1 MGHDK and CDR2 SYGVNS. The CDR3 runs 15 residues. V lost 4 bases, J lost 6 bases, and 18 bases lay in between. DNA of the CDR3: TGTGCCAGCAGTGGGGGGTCTCTGGGGGTGGATGGCTACACCTTC. Translation: CASSGGSLGVDGYTF.

The rearrangement joins TRBV7-2 to TRBJ2-5, with D perhaps assigned TRBD1 or TRBD2 (5 bases each). From germline, CDR1 is SGHTA and CDR2 FQGNSA. CDR3 size: 16 residues. V was trimmed by 3 bases and J by 5 bases, leaving 19 bases between them. The CDR3 DNA reads TGTGCCAGCAGCTTTACCCCTGGGGGTACGGGGGAGACCCAGTACTTC. This translates into CASSFTPGGTGETQYF.

The chain links TRBV4-2 to TRBJ2-7, with D perhaps matching TRBD2 (7 bases). V lost 1 base to trimming and J lost 0 bases, with 13 bases between them. Germline CDR1 reads LGHNA; CDR2 reads YNFKEQ. This CDR3 has 16 residues. CDR3 in amino acids: CASSQATGGLSYEQYF. CDR3 sequence (DNA): TGTGCCAGCAGCCAAGCTACGGGGGGCCTCTCCTACGAGCAGTACTTC.

This clonotype was seen a handful of times. This rearrangement joins TRBV20-1 to TRBJ2-1; 9 bases match TRBD1. CDR3 length: 15 residues. Germline V gene data show CDR1 as DFQATT and CDR2 as SNEGSKA (reference sequence). Trimming cost V 2 bases and J 4 bases; bases outside gene matches: 6. CDR3 sequence (DNA): TGCAGTGCTAGACGGGGGGACAGGGATTACAATGAGCAGTTCTTC. Its protein product is CSARRGDRDYNEQFF.

V usage is TRBV7-9 and J usage is TRBJ1-6; D ambiguous. The CDR3 totals 15 residues. Germline CDR1 reads SEHNR; CDR2 reads FQNEAQ (reference sequence). V shed 5 bases and J shed 8 bases, with 16 bases lying between them. The DNA for the CDR3 is TGTGCCAGCAGCCCTTACCCGAGGCCTGATTCACCCCTCCACTTT. It yields the protein CASSPYPRPDSPLHF.

The chain has TRBV9 and TRBJ2-7; D gene ambiguous. The CDR3 loop spans 10 amino acids. From germline, CDR1 is SGDLS and CDR2 YYNGEE. Trimming cost V 2 bases and J 7 bases, with 4 bases left between them. Here the CDR3 DNA reads TGTGCCAGCAGCGTGTGGGAGCAGTACGTC. Its protein is CASSVWEQYV.

This sequence joins TRBV5-1 and TRBJ2-1; a possible D gene is TRBD2 (6 bases). The CDR3 consists of 17 residues. The germline CDR1 and CDR2 sequences are SGHRS and YFSETQ. V lost 0 bases and J lost 8, with 21 bases in between. The CDR3 sequence: CASSLGGDLHLGDEQFF. DNA of the CDR3: TGCGCCAGCAGCTTGGGGGGGGACCTCCATCTAGGGGATGAGCAGTTCTTC.

V is TRBV27 and J is TRBJ2-7, with TRBD2 matching 7 bases. Trimming cost V 3 bases and J 3 bases; bases outside gene matches: 5. The CDR3 sequence is 14 residues long. Per germline, CDR1 MNHEY and CDR2 SMNVEV (reference sequence). CDR3 sequence: CASSLGRGIYEQYF. The DNA for the CDR3 is TGTGCCAGCAGTTTGGGGCGGGGGATCTACGAGCAGTACTTC.

This clonotype has only a few counts. The CDR3 here is CASSLWSGTGETQYF. The CDR3 DNA is TGTGCCAGCAGCTTATGGTCGGGGACGGGAGAGACCCAGTACTTC. This chain connects TRBV7-2 to TRBJ2-5, with D perhaps TRBD1 or TRBD2 (5 bases each). Per germline, CDR1 SGHTA and CDR2 FQGNSA. This CDR3 has 15 amino acids. The V end lost 2 bases, the J end lost 4 bases, and 14 bases lay between the germline ends.

This clonotype was counted only a few times. The chain carries TRBV29-1 and TRBJ2-1, with a tentative D call TRBD1 (6 bases). V lost 1 base to trimming and J lost 6 bases, with 10 bases between them. Germline V CDR1 and CDR2: SQVTM, ANQGSEA. The CDR3 has 13 amino acids. This CDR3 is CSVEAEGGNEQFF. The CDR3 nucleotides read TGCAGCGTTGAAGCCGAAGGGGGCAATGAGCAGTTCTTC.

This chain uses TRBV2 with TRBJ2-4; no firm D call. V lost 2 bases to trimming and J lost 0 bases, with 8 bases between them. CDR1 is SNHLY, CDR2 FYNNEI, per germline. The CDR3 runs to 15 residues. In DNA, the CDR3 is TGTGCCAGCAGTGAACTGGGCCTAGCCAAAAACATTCAGTACTTC. Translated, it gives CASSELGLAKNIQYF.

The chain uses TRBV7-6 and TRBJ1-4, with D unclear. Germline V gene sequence: CDR1 SGHVS, CDR2 FNYEAQ. CDR3 length: 14 residues. V shed 5 bases and J shed 3 bases, with 10 bases lying between them. For the CDR3, the DNA is TGTGCCAGCAGCGAGTGGGCGGCTAATGAAAAACTGTTTTTT. The encoded protein is CASSEWAANEKLFF. The variable domain in full, completed from reference TRBV7-6 and TRBJ1-4, reads GAGVSQSPRYKVTKRGQDVALRCDPISGHVSLYWYRQALGQGPEFLTYFNYEAQQDKSGLPNDRFSAERPEGSISTLTIQRTEQRDSAMYRCASSEWAANEKLFFGSGTQLSVL.

This clonotype is a singleton in its sample. The V gene is TRBV7-2, the J gene TRBJ2-1; D is perhaps TRBD1 (6 bases). Trimming cost V 3 bases and J 4 bases, with 10 bases left between them. The CDR3 has 14 residues. CDR1 and CDR2 (germline): SGHTA, FQGNSA. The CDR3 region has the DNA TGTGCCAGCAGCTTGGTGGGGGCATACAATGAGCAGTTCTTC. It encodes CASSLVGAYNEQFF.

V is TRBV4-3 and J is TRBJ2-3, with TRBD2 matching over 13 bases. The CDR3 spans 16 residues. Germline CDR1 LGHNA, CDR2 YSLEER. Trimming at V came to 5 bases and at J to 8 bases, leaving 10 bases not matched to a gene. The CDR3 spells CASSYRLAGGLGTQYF. CDR3 in DNA: TGCGCCAGCAGCTACCGACTAGCGGGGGGTCTTGGTACGCAGTATTTT.

This rearrangement joins TRBV4-1 to TRBJ2-7, with D possibly matching TRBD2 (5 bases). The V and J ends lost 2 bases and 0 bases respectively, with 11 bases between them. Germline V lookup: CDR1 MGHRA, CDR2 YSYEKL. The CDR3 contains 15 residues. CDR3 DNA sequence: TGCGCCAGCAGCCAACGTGCCGGGATCTCCTACGAGCAGTACTTC. Translation: CASSQRAGISYEQYF.

This clonotype was picked up a small number of times. The J gene is TRBJ2-7, the V gene TRBV4-1, with a weak D call TRBD1 (6 bases). Trimming removed 0 bases at V and 6 bases at J, with 12 bases between. The CDR3 sequence is 14 residues long. Germline CDR1 and CDR2: MGHRA and YSYEKL. The CDR3 is CASSQEGWTAEQYF. CDR3 DNA sequence: TGCGCCAGCAGCCAAGAGGGATGGACAGCCGAGCAGTACTTC.